This T cell receptor beta chain was observed in a study of shared clonotypes between healthy human individuals. Study-level findings and limits: Shared clonotypes across all four donors exceeded non-shared ones in generation probability.

Germline CDR1 SGHAT, CDR2 FQNNGV. V lost 2 bases to trimming and J lost 8 bases; unmatched junction nucleotides: 12. This CDR3 region has 17 residues. Naive CD8 cells were CD45RO-negative, positively selected for CCR7, excluding terminally differentiated effector memory CD45RA+ cells. In the original analysis: ImmunoSEQ only sent back junction sequences with no quality scores, so filtering was done differently. This table comes from immunoSEQ multiplex PCR, and its TCRdb copy is limited to in-frame clones, with some not included. V, J and clone size reflect that table, while D and trimming were determined from the DNA. The sample includes some 2 million clones, approximately 95% of them seen just once. This clone has a single count. Its antigen remains unknown.

What was sequenced was naive CD8+ T cells sorted from blood. J is TRBJ2-1 and V is TRBV11-2; TRBD2 matches 10 bases. The sequence came from a man aged 18 to 30 in good health. This chain's CDR3 is CASSLIPGLARFHEQFF. The CDR3 DNA is TGTGCCAGCAGCTTAATACCGGGACTAGCGAGGTTCCATGAGCAGTTCTTC. Filled out from reference TRBV11-2 and TRBJ2-1, the complete variable domain reads EAGVAQSPRYKIIEKRQSVAFWCNPISGHATLYWYQQILGQGPKLLIQFQNNGVVDDSQLPKDRFSAERLKGVDSTLKIQPAKLEDSAVYLCASSLIPGLARFHEQFFGPGTRLTVL.